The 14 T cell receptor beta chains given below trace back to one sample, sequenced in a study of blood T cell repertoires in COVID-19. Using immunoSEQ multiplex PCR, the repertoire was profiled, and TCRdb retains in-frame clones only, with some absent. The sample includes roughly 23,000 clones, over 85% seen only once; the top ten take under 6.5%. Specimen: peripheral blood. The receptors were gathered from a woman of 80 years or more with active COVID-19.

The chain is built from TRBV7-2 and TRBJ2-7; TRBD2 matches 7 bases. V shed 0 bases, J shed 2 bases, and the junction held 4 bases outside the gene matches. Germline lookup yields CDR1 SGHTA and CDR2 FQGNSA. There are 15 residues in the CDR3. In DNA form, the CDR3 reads TGTGCCAGCAGCTTAGCAGAGCGGGGCGCCTACGAGCAGTACTTC. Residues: CASSLAERGAYEQYF.

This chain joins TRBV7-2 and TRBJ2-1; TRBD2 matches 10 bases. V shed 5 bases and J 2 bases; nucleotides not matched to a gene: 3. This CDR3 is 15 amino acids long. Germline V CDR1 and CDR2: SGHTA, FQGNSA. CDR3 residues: CASSKSGGAYNEQFF. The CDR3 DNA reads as TGTGCCAGCAGCAAAAGCGGGGGGGCCTACAATGAGCAGTTCTTC. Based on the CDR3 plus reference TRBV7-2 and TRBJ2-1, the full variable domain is GAGVSQSPSNKVTEKGKDVELRCDPISGHTALYWYRQSLGQGLEFLIYFQGNSAPDKSGLPSDRFSAERTGGSVSTLTIQRTQQEDSAVYLCASSKSGGAYNEQFFGPGTRLTVL.

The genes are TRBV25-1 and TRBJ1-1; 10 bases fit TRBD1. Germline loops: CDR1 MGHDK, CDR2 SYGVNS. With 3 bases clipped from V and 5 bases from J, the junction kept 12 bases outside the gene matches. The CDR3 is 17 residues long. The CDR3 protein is CASSDPAGTGVVTEAFF. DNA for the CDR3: TGTGCCAGCAGTGATCCGGCCGGGACAGGGGTGGTAACTGAAGCTTTCTTT.

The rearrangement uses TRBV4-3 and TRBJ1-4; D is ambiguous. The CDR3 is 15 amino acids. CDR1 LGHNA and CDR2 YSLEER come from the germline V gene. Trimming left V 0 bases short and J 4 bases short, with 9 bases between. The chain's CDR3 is CASSQDWRSNEKLFF. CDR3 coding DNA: TGCGCCAGCAGCCAAGATTGGAGGAGTAATGAAAAACTGTTTTTT.

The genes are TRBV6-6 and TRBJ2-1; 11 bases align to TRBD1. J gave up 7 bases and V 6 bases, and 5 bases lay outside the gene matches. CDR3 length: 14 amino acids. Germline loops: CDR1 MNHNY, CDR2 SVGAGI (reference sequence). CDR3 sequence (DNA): TGTGCCAGCAGACCCGGGACAGGGGGAAATGAGCAGTTCTTC. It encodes CASRPGTGGNEQFF.

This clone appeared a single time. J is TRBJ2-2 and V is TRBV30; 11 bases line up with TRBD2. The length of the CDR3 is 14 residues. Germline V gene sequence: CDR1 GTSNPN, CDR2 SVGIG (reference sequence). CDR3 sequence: CARLAGGNTGELFF. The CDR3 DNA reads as TGTGCGCGTCTAGCGGGGGGGAACACCGGGGAGCTGTTTTTT.

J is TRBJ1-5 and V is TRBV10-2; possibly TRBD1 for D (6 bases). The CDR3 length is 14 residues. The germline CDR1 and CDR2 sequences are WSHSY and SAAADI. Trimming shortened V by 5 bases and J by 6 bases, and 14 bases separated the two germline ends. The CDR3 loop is CASSSGRDIQPQHF. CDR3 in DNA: TGCGCCAGCAGTTCGGGCAGGGACATTCAGCCCCAGCATTTT.

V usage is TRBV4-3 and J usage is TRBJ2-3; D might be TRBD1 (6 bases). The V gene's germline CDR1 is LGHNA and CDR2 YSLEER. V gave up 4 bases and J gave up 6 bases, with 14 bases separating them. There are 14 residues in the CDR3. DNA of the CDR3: TGCGCCAGCAGCCTATCCCCAGGGGAGGATACGCAGTATTTT. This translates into CASSLSPGEDTQYF.

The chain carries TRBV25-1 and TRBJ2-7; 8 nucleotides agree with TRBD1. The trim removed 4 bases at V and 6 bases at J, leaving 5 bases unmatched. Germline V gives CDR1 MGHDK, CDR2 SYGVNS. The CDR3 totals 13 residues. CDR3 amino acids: CASSARTGIEQYF. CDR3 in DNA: TGTGCCAGCAGTGCCCGGACAGGGATCGAGCAGTACTTC.

The CDR3 bases are TGTGCCAGCAGCTTAGCCGGGACAGGTCTACAAATTAACTATGGCTACACCTTC. Amino acid sequence: CASSLAGTGLQINYGYTF. The V gene is TRBV7-8, the J gene TRBJ1-2, with TRBD1 matching 8 bases. Losses at the gene ends were 0 bases for V and 1 base for J; bases not matched to a gene: 10. CDR3 size: 18 residues. In germline, CDR1 is SGHVS, CDR2 FQNEAQ.

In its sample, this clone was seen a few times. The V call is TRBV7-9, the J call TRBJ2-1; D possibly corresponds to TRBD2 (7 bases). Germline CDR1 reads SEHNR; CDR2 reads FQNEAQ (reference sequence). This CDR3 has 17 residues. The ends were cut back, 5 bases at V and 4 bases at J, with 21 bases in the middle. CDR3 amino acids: CASSPALGRGDYNEQFF. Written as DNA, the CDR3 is TGTGCCAGCAGCCCGGCCTTGGGGAGGGGGGATTACAATGAGCAGTTCTTC.

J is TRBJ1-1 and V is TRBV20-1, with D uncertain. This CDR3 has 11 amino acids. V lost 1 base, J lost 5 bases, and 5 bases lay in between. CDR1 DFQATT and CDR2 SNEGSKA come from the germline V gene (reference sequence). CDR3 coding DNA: TGCAGTGCTAGAGCGGAGACTGAAGCTTTCTTT. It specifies CSARAETEAFF.

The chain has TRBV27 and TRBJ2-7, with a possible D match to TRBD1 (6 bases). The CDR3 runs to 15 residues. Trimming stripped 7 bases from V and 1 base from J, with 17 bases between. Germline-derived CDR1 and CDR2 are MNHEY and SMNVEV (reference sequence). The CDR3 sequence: CASKLTGIPSYEQYF. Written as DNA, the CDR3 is TGTGCCAGCAAACTAACAGGGATTCCATCCTACGAGCAGTACTTC.

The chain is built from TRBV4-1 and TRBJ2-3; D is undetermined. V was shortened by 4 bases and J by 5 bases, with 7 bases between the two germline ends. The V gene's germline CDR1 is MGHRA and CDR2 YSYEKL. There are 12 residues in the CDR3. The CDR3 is CASSRPGDTQYF. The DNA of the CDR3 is TGCGCCAGCAGCCGTCCAGGAGATACGCAGTATTTT.